This entry is about one T cell receptor (beta chain). No antigen is known for it. PCR involved 60 Vbeta and 13 Jbeta primers. Profiled with immunoSEQ multiplex PCR; TCRdb holds only in-frame clones, not every one. The sample holds fewer than 65,000 clones, 70% to 85% seen once. The data originate from a study of cytomegalovirus exposure and HLA in healthy donors. Findings of the study overall: Excluded: some indistinguishable V segments such as TRBV6-2 and TRBV6-3. As immune exposure information, only CMV serostatus was available.

Healthy bone marrow donors made up the donor group. Each donor was nominally healthy when sampled (though unrecorded immune exposures were likely). From germline, CDR1 is SGHAT and CDR2 FQNNGV. The junction had 4 bases not matched to a gene; V was cut back by 2 bases and J by 8 bases. The CDR3 totals 14 residues. This clonotype was sampled from a man aged 25-40 years in good health and CMV-seronegative. Sequencing input: PBMCs. The V and J genes are TRBV11-2 and TRBJ1-4; 8 bases line up with TRBD1. For the CDR3, the DNA is TGTGCCAGCAGCTTAAGTACAGGGGGGGAAAAACTGTTTTTT. It yields the protein CASSLSTGGEKLFF.